These T cell receptor beta chains were read from a single sample in a study of blood T cell repertoires in COVID-19. The repertoire was sequenced with immunoSEQ multiplex PCR; TCRdb's copy has only in-frame clones and lacks some. The sample contains just over 300,000 clones, approximately 85% of which appear only once. Sequenced input: PBMCs or T cells enriched from blood (not recorded which). These receptors all come from a young man who had recovered from COVID-19. Each CDR3 is given with its conserved first and last residue. A D gene is named only where the DNA matches it firmly. Expanded clones are given a class, and other clones once, few, many or no size at all.

clone_size: -; v_call: TRBV30; d_call: -; j_call: TRBJ1-2; cdr3_nt: TGTGCCTGGGACACCAGGGGCTATGGCTACACCTTC; cdr3_aa: CAWDTRGYGYTF
clone_size: -; v_call: TRBV3-1/TRBV3-2; d_call: TRBD1; j_call: TRBJ2-3; cdr3_nt: TGTGCCAGCAGCTTAACTCTCAGGGGGGATACGCAGTATTTT; cdr3_aa: CASSLTLRGDTQYF
clone_size: once; v_call: TRBV6-1; d_call: TRBD1; j_call: TRBJ1-5; cdr3_nt: TGTGCCAGCAGTGACGACCGGGACAGGGGGTTTCAGCCCCAGCATTTT; cdr3_aa: CASSDDRDRGFQPQHF
clone_size: -; v_call: TRBV30; d_call: TRBD2; j_call: TRBJ2-6; cdr3_nt: TGTGCCTGGAGTGTATCGACTAGCGGGGGGAGGAGGACGTTAACTGGGGCCAACGTCCTGACTTTC; cdr3_aa: CAWSVSTSGGRRTLTGANVLTF
clone_size: -; v_call: TRBV18; d_call: -; j_call: TRBJ1-2; cdr3_nt: TGTGCCAGCTCACCAGACGGGAACTATGGCTACACCTTC; cdr3_aa: CASSPDGNYGYTF
clone_size: -; v_call: TRBV11-2; d_call: -; j_call: TRBJ2-2; cdr3_nt: TGTGCCAGCAGCTTAAACCCCGGTTCCGGGGAGCTGTTTTTT; cdr3_aa: CASSLNPGSGELFF
clone_size: few; v_call: TRBV7-2; d_call: TRBD1; j_call: TRBJ2-7; cdr3_nt: TGTGCCAGCAGCTTAGCATGGGCGGGACAGGGGGCCGGAGAGCAGTACTTC; cdr3_aa: CASSLAWAGQGAGEQYF
clone_size: -; v_call: TRBV19; d_call: -; j_call: TRBJ1-5; cdr3_nt: TGTGCCAGTAGTATGGTATCAGGTAGCAATCAGCCCCAGCATTTT; cdr3_aa: CASSMVSGSNQPQHF
clone_size: -; v_call: TRBV7-3; d_call: TRBD1; j_call: TRBJ2-5; cdr3_nt: TGTGCCAGCAGTCCGGGACAGACGGAGACCCAGTACTTC; cdr3_aa: CASSPGQTETQYF
clone_size: -; v_call: TRBV7-2; d_call: -; j_call: TRBJ2-5; cdr3_nt: TGTGCCAGCAGCTCGGACACTTTGGGGACCCAGTACTTC; cdr3_aa: CASSSDTLGTQYF
clone_size: -; v_call: TRBV18; d_call: -; j_call: TRBJ1-1; cdr3_nt: TGTGCCAGCTCACCCGGGAGGACTGCTGAAGCTTTCTTT; cdr3_aa: CASSPGRTAEAFF
clone_size: -; v_call: TRBV6-5; d_call: -; j_call: TRBJ1-3; cdr3_nt: TGTGCCAGCAGAACAGGGAACTCTGGAAACACCATATATTTT; cdr3_aa: CASRTGNSGNTIYF
clone_size: -; v_call: TRBV5-1; d_call: -; j_call: TRBJ2-5; cdr3_nt: TGCGCCAGCAGCTTCCGGGAGCCCGCCCAAGAGACCCAGTACTTC; cdr3_aa: CASSFREPAQETQYF
clone_size: -; v_call: TRBV4-2; d_call: TRBD1; j_call: TRBJ1-2; cdr3_nt: TGTGCCAGCAGCCAGGGTGGGACAGGCCCCGGGAGAAAGAATGGCTACACCTTC; cdr3_aa: CASSQGGTGPGRKNGYTF
clone_size: once; v_call: TRBV25-1; d_call: -; j_call: TRBJ2-1; cdr3_nt: TGTGCCAGCAGTGCGCAGGGACACACCTACAATGAGCAGTTCTTC; cdr3_aa: CASSAQGHTYNEQFF
clone_size: -; v_call: TRBV25-1; d_call: -; j_call: TRBJ2-1; cdr3_nt: TGTGCCAGCAATAATTCCACGAGCTCCTACAATGAGCAGTTCTTC; cdr3_aa: CASNNSTSSYNEQFF
clone_size: few; v_call: TRBV18; d_call: TRBD1; j_call: TRBJ1-3; cdr3_nt: TGTGCCAGCTCAAGGACAGGGAGTCCTGGAAACACCATATATTTT; cdr3_aa: CASSRTGSPGNTIYF
clone_size: -; v_call: TRBV4-1; d_call: TRBD1; j_call: TRBJ2-7; cdr3_nt: TGCGCCAGCAGCTATAGACAGGGATCCTACGAGCAGTACTTC; cdr3_aa: CASSYRQGSYEQYF
clone_size: -; v_call: TRBV7-2; d_call: -; j_call: TRBJ2-4; cdr3_nt: TGTGCCAGCAGCTTAGGGCCTACCCGGGTAGGAGGAAACATTCAGTACTTC; cdr3_aa: CASSLGPTRVGGNIQYF
clone_size: -; v_call: TRBV5-4; d_call: TRBD2; j_call: TRBJ2-7; cdr3_nt: TGTGCCAGCAGCCACGCCTCGAGACTAGCGGGGGGGCTGGAGCAGTACTTC; cdr3_aa: CASSHASRLAGGLEQYF
clone_size: -; v_call: TRBV5-1; d_call: TRBD1; j_call: TRBJ2-7; cdr3_nt: TGCGCCAGCAGCCTACCTCGGACAGGGGGCTGGGAGTACGAGCAGTACTTC; cdr3_aa: CASSLPRTGGWEYEQYF
clone_size: -; v_call: TRBV4-2; d_call: -; j_call: TRBJ1-4; cdr3_nt: TGTGCCAGCAGCCAAGAATTTACGGGGATTAATGAAAAACTGTTTTTT; cdr3_aa: CASSQEFTGINEKLFF
clone_size: once; v_call: TRBV29-1; d_call: TRBD1; j_call: TRBJ1-1; cdr3_nt: TGCAGCAGCCGGACAGGGGGACGTCTTGAAGCTTTCTTT; cdr3_aa: CSSRTGGRLEAFF
clone_size: few; v_call: TRBV29-1; d_call: TRBD1; j_call: TRBJ2-3; cdr3_nt: TGCAGCGCGGGACAGGGTCGCGGCACAGATACGCAGTATTTT; cdr3_aa: CSAGQGRGTDTQYF
clone_size: -; v_call: TRBV4-2; d_call: TRBD2; j_call: TRBJ2-7; cdr3_nt: TGTGCCAGCAGCCAAGATTTGGGGGCTAGCGGGGTATACGAGCAGTACTTC; cdr3_aa: CASSQDLGASGVYEQYF
clone_size: -; v_call: TRBV5-4; d_call: -; j_call: TRBJ1-2; cdr3_nt: TGTGCCAGCAGCTTGGCTCCGGGTTTGAACTATGGCTACACCTTC; cdr3_aa: CASSLAPGLNYGYTF
clone_size: few; v_call: TRBV20-1; d_call: -; j_call: TRBJ2-7; cdr3_nt: TGCAGTGCTAGAGATCTCTACGAGCAGTACTTC; cdr3_aa: CSARDLYEQYF
clone_size: -; v_call: TRBV5-4; d_call: TRBD2; j_call: TRBJ2-6; cdr3_nt: TGTGCCAGCAGCTTGGGCCTAGCGGGGGGTGGTGGGGCCAACGTCCTGACTTTC; cdr3_aa: CASSLGLAGGGGANVLTF
clone_size: -; v_call: TRBV9; d_call: TRBD1; j_call: TRBJ1-4; cdr3_nt: TGTGCCAGCAGCGCGGGACAGCCTGAAAAACTGTTTTTT; cdr3_aa: CASSAGQPEKLFF
clone_size: -; v_call: TRBV10-3; d_call: -; j_call: TRBJ1-6; cdr3_nt: TGTGCCATCAGTGCAGGGGTGGATTCACCCCTCCACTTT; cdr3_aa: CAISAGVDSPLHF
clone_size: -; v_call: TRBV5-1; d_call: -; j_call: TRBJ1-3; cdr3_nt: TGCGCCAGCAGCCAGGCTCCCGGGGCTGGAAACACCATATATTTT; cdr3_aa: CASSQAPGAGNTIYF
clone_size: -; v_call: TRBV27; d_call: -; j_call: TRBJ1-2; cdr3_nt: TGTGCCAGCAGTTTGACAGGTTCTGGGCCCCACTACACCTTC; cdr3_aa: CASSLTGSGPHYTF
clone_size: -; v_call: TRBV7-8; d_call: TRBD2; j_call: TRBJ2-1; cdr3_nt: TGTGCCAGCAGCGCCCCGGGACTAGCATCTAATGAGCAGTTCTTC; cdr3_aa: CASSAPGLASNEQFF
clone_size: -; v_call: TRBV30; d_call: TRBD1; j_call: TRBJ1-5; cdr3_nt: TGTGCCTGGAGGGGACAGGGGGCTATGGGGCCCCAGCATTTT; cdr3_aa: CAWRGQGAMGPQHF
clone_size: -; v_call: TRBV20-1; d_call: TRBD2; j_call: TRBJ2-5; cdr3_nt: TGCAGTGCTAGTTCTGGGACTAGCGGGGGGGCTGGAGAGACCCAGTACTTC; cdr3_aa: CSASSGTSGGAGETQYF
clone_size: -; v_call: TRBV19; d_call: -; j_call: TRBJ2-3; cdr3_nt: TGTGCCAGTAGTATAGAAGACTACCCAGATACGCAGTATTTT; cdr3_aa: CASSIEDYPDTQYF
clone_size: -; v_call: TRBV27; d_call: TRBD1; j_call: TRBJ2-7; cdr3_nt: TGTGCCAGCAGTTCGGGACAGCGTGGTACCTACGAGCAGTACTTC; cdr3_aa: CASSSGQRGTYEQYF
clone_size: -; v_call: TRBV6-6; d_call: TRBD2; j_call: TRBJ2-2; cdr3_nt: TGTGCCAGCAGTTTGGGAGCGGGGGGGCGAACCGGGGAGCTGTTTTTT; cdr3_aa: CASSLGAGGRTGELFF
clone_size: -; v_call: TRBV7-8; d_call: -; j_call: TRBJ1-1; cdr3_nt: TGTGCCAGCATCCTCAGGACAGACACTGAAGCTTTCTTT; cdr3_aa: CASILRTDTEAFF
clone_size: -; v_call: TRBV5-1; d_call: -; j_call: TRBJ2-4; cdr3_nt: TGCGCCAGTACTGCGGAGGGGACAGAAAACATTCAGTACTTC; cdr3_aa: CASTAEGTENIQYF
clone_size: -; v_call: TRBV7-2; d_call: TRBD1; j_call: TRBJ2-1; cdr3_nt: TGTGCCAGCAGTGCGGACAGGGGAACCTACAATGAGCAGTTCTTC; cdr3_aa: CASSADRGTYNEQFF
clone_size: few; v_call: TRBV24-1; d_call: TRBD1; j_call: TRBJ2-3; cdr3_nt: TGTGCCACCAGTGGTCCCGGGACAGGAGGAGATACGCAGTATTTT; cdr3_aa: CATSGPGTGGDTQYF
clone_size: -; v_call: TRBV7-9; d_call: TRBD2; j_call: TRBJ2-5; cdr3_nt: TGTGCCAGCACCCTTTCTGGGGGAGGGGAGACCCAGTACTTC; cdr3_aa: CASTLSGGGETQYF
clone_size: -; v_call: TRBV27; d_call: -; j_call: TRBJ2-1; cdr3_nt: TGTGCCAGCAGTTTCAACAGACGATACAATGAGCAGTTCTTC; cdr3_aa: CASSFNRRYNEQFF
clone_size: once; v_call: TRBV4-1; d_call: TRBD1; j_call: TRBJ1-2; cdr3_nt: TGCGCCAGCAGCCAAGATCCGGGACAGGGAGAAGTCTATGGCTACACCTTC; cdr3_aa: CASSQDPGQGEVYGYTF